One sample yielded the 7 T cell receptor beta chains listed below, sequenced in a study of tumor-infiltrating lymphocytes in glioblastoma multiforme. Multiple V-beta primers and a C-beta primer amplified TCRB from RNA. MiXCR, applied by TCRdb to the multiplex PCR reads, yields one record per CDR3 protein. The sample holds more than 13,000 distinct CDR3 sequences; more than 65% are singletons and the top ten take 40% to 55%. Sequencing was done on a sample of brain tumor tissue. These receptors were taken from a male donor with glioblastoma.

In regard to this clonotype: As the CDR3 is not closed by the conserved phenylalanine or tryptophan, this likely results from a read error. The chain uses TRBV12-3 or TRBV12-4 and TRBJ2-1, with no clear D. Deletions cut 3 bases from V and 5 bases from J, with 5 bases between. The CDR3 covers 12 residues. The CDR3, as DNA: TGTGCCAGCAGTTTCAACAACAATGAGCAGTTCCTC. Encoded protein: CASSFNNNEQFL.

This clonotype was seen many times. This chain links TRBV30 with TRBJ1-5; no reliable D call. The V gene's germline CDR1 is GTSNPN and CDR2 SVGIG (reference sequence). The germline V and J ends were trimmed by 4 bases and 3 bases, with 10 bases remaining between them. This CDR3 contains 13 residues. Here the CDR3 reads CAWNPQINQPQHF. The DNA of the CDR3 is TGTGCCTGGAATCCCCAGATCAATCAGCCCCAGCATTTT.

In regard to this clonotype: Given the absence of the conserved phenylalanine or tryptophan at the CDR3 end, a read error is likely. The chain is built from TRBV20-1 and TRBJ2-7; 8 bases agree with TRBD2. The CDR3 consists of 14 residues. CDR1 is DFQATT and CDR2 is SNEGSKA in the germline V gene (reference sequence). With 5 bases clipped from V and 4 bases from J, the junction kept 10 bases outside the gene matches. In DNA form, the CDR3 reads TGCAGTGCTGGCCCGACTAGCGAGGCGTACGAGCAGTACCTC. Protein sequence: CSAGPTSEAYEQYL.

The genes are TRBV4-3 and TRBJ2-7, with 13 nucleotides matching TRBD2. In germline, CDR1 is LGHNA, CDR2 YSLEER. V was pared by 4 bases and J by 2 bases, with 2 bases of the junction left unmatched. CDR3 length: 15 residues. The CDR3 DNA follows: TGCGCCAGCAGCCTCGGGACTAGCGGGACCTACGAGCAGTACTTC. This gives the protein CASSLGTSGTYEQYF.

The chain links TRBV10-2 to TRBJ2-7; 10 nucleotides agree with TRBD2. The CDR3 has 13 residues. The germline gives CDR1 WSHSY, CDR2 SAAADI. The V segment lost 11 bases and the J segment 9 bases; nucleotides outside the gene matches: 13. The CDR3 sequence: CAGTQREGDGQYF. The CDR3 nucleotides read TGCGCCGGCACTCAGCGGGAGGGTGACGGGCAGTACTTC.

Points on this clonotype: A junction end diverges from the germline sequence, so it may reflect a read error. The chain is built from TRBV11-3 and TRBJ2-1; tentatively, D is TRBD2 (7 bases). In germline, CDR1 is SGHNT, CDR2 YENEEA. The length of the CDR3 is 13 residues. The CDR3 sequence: CTNSSRGEGEKFF. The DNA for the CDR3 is TGTACCAACAGCTCGAGGGGGGAGGGTGAGAAGTTCTTC.

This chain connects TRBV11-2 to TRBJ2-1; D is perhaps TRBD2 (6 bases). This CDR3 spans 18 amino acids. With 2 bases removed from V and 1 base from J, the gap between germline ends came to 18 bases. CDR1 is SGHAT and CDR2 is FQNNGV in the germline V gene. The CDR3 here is CASSLLSCGMGSYNEQFF. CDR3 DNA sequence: TGTGCCAGCAGCTTACTTTCTTGCGGGATGGGTTCCTACAATGAGCAGTTCTTC.